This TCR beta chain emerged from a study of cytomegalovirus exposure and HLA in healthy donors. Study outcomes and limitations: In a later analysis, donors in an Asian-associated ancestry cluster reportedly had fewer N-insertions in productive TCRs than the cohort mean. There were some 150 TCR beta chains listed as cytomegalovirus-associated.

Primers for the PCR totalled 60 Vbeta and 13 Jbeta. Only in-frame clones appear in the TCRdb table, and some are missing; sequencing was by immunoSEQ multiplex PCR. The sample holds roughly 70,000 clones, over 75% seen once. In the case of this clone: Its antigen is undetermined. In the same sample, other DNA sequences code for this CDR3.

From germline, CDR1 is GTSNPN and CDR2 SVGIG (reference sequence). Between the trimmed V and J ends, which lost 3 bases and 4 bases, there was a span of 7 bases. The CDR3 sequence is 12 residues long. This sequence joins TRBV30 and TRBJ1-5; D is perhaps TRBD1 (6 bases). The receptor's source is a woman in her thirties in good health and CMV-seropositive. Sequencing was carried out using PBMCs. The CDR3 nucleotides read TGTGCCTGGAGCAGGGGAAATCAGCCCCAGCATTTT. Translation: CAWSRGNQPQHF.